Detailed here is one TCR beta chain. The germline CDR1 and CDR2 sequences are SQVTM and ANQGSEA. V was trimmed by 6 bases and J by 4 bases, leaving 15 bases between them. CDR3 length: 14 residues. The sample originates from a study of blood T cells in healthy people across ages. The authors ran a second PCR of 7 to 11 cycles using a sample-barcoded 5' primer and a J-beta primer mix. MiXCR was run by TCRdb on the 5' RACE reads, yielding one entry per CDR3 protein. The sample contains about 720,000 distinct CDR3 sequences, just under 25% of which appear only once. The same sample was also used in a study of T cells of mothers and their children. This second report adds: Several million TCR beta reads per child versus over 9 million per mother.

The sequencing input was blood. The sequence came from a boy between 10 and 17 years old in good health. The rearrangement links TRBV29-1 to TRBJ2-2; D is perhaps TRBD1 or TRBD2 (5 bases each). CDR3 nucleotide sequence: TGCAGCGTGGTTGGGGGAAGAGGCACCGGGGAGCTGTTTTTT. This gives the protein CSVVGGRGTGELFF.